The clone carrying this TCR beta chain was seen a single time. These data come from a study of blood T cell repertoires in COVID-19. Produced via immunoSEQ multiplex PCR; TCRdb's table is partial and in-frame only. The repertoire holds 43,000 or so clones, roughly four fifths seen once, with over 7% in the top ten. The germline CDR1 and CDR2 sequences are SGHRS and YFSETQ. V lost 7 bases to trimming and J lost 4 bases; unmatched junction nucleotides: 10. The length of the CDR3 is 16 residues. The chain is built from TRBV5-1 and TRBJ2-1; TRBD2 matches 11 bases. The TCR originated in a man in his sixties with active COVID-19. The source material was peripheral blood. The CDR3 region is CASSSGTSGEYNEQFF. CDR3 nucleotide sequence: TGCGCCAGCTCATCCGGGACTAGCGGTGAGTACAATGAGCAGTTCTTC.